One and the same sample provided the 22 T cell receptor beta chains below, sequenced in a study of T cell changes during pregnancy in multiple sclerosis. Measured with immunoSEQ multiplex PCR; TCRdb has only the in-frame clones, and not every one. The data contain about 48,000 clones, just over 85% of them singletons. The material was CD4+ T cells from peripheral blood mononuclear cells, obtained in the second trimester of pregnancy. Receptors originate from a female donor with multiple sclerosis, enrolled in a pregnancy study.

V and J are TRBV5-5 and TRBJ2-2; 9 bases are shared with TRBD1. V lost 4 bases and J lost 5; bases outside the gene matches: 6. Germline V CDR1 and CDR2: SGHKS, YYEKEE (reference sequence). The CDR3 runs 15 residues. Here the CDR3 reads CASSGGGQGTGELFF. CDR3 bases: TGTGCCAGCAGCGGGGGGGGACAGGGAACCGGGGAGCTGTTTTTT.

This clone came up once. V is TRBV4-2 and J is TRBJ2-3; 16 bases align to TRBD2. J gave up 4 bases and V 1 base, and 11 bases lay outside the gene matches. This CDR3 region has 20 residues. Germline CDR1 and CDR2: LGHNA and YNFKEQ. Here the CDR3 reads CASSQVILGLAGGDPDTQYF. The CDR3 region has the DNA TGTGCCAGCAGCCAAGTGATCTTGGGACTAGCGGGAGGGGACCCAGATACGCAGTATTTT.

J is TRBJ2-1 and V is TRBV7-3; TRBD1 agrees at 10 bases. Germline loops: CDR1 SGHTA, CDR2 FQGTGA. Trimming cost V 5 bases and J 4 bases; bases outside gene matches: 2. This CDR3 region has 14 residues. CDR3 nucleotide sequence: TGTGCCAGCAGCCCGGGACAGGGGTACAATGAGCAGTTCTTC. It specifies CASSPGQGYNEQFF.

This clone has just a few counts. The V gene is TRBV28, the J gene TRBJ1-1; 8 nucleotides match TRBD1. Per germline, CDR1 MDHEN and CDR2 SYDVKM. The ends lost 6 bases at V and 1 base at J; junction bases unmatched: 7. This CDR3 comprises 15 residues. In DNA, the CDR3 is TGTGCCAGCAGCCCGGACAGGGCCAGGAACACTGAAGCTTTCTTT. This sequence encodes CASSPDRARNTEAFF.

The chain couples TRBV7-9 to TRBJ1-2; the D is unclear. Looked up from germline, CDR1 is SEHNR and CDR2 is FQNEAQ (reference sequence). Trimming removed 5 bases from V and 2 bases from J, with 9 bases in between. The CDR3 extends over 13 amino acids. DNA of the CDR3: TGTGCCAGCAGCCATACAGAAAACTATGGCTACACCTTC. This encodes CASSHTENYGYTF.

The chain couples TRBV16 to TRBJ2-3; the match to TRBD2 covers 8 bases. Germline trimming cut 4 bases from V and 0 bases from J; bases unmatched to any gene: 0. The CDR3 sequence is 14 residues long. Per germline, CDR1 KGHSY and CDR2 FQNENV. The CDR3 nucleotides are TGTGCCAGCAGCCCTAGCGGGAGCACAGATACGCAGTATTTT. Amino acid sequence: CASSPSGSTDTQYF.

The V gene is TRBV7-2, the J gene TRBJ2-3, with 8 bases that match TRBD2. The CDR3 is 19 residues long. V lost 1 base and J lost 7; bases outside the gene matches: 19. Germline loops: CDR1 SGHTA, CDR2 FQGNSA. CDR3 protein: CASSLVSAVLLAEINTQYF. Written as DNA, the CDR3 is TGTGCCAGCAGCTTAGTTTCGGCAGTCCTACTAGCGGAAATCAATACGCAGTATTTT.

This chain links TRBV6-1 with TRBJ1-3, with 7 bases that match TRBD1. The CDR3 covers 13 residues. With 7 bases clipped from V and 4 bases from J, the junction kept 4 bases outside the gene matches. Germline V gene data show CDR1 as MNHNS and CDR2 as SASEGT. The CDR3 region is CASNPGGGNTIYF. CDR3 in DNA: TGTGCCAGCAATCCAGGGGGAGGAAACACCATATATTTT.

This chain joins TRBV4-1 and TRBJ1-1; D gene uncertain. Deletions cut 0 bases from V and 2 bases from J, with 13 bases between. CDR3 length equals 16 residues. From germline, CDR1 is MGHRA and CDR2 YSYEKL. The CDR3 sequence is CASSQEWSYLNTEAFF. For the CDR3, the DNA is TGCGCCAGCAGCCAAGAGTGGTCCTACTTAAACACTGAAGCTTTCTTT.

This chain uses TRBV29-1 with TRBJ2-7, with D perhaps TRBD1 (6 bases). CDR1 SQVTM and CDR2 ANQGSEA come from the germline V gene. The ends were cut back, 4 bases at V and 1 base at J, with 11 bases in the middle. The length of the CDR3 is 13 residues. The CDR3 DNA reads TGCAGCGTTGGGACAGCCGCTTCCTACGAGCAGTACTTC. It is translated as CSVGTAASYEQYF.

The V gene is TRBV18, the J gene TRBJ2-7; TRBD2 aligns across 11 bases. The CDR3 has 16 amino acids. V lost 2 bases to trimming and J lost 4 bases; unmatched junction nucleotides: 7. Germline V gives CDR1 KGHSH, CDR2 LQKENI. Written as DNA, the CDR3 is TGTGCCAGCTCACCATCGACTAGCGGGGTGGGGTACGAGCAGTACTTC. This sequence encodes CASSPSTSGVGYEQYF.

The chain recombines TRBV11-2 with TRBJ1-2; TRBD1 aligns across 7 bases. The germline CDR1 and CDR2 sequences are SGHAT and FQNNGV. The J segment lost 7 bases and the V segment lost 4 bases, leaving 9 bases of the junction unmatched. The CDR3 is 14 amino acids. The CDR3 spells CASSSPTGRGGYTF. Written as DNA, the CDR3 is TGTGCCAGCAGCTCACCGACAGGGCGGGGTGGCTACACCTTC. The full variable domain, completed using reference TRBV11-2 and TRBJ1-2, is EAGVAQSPRYKIIEKRQSVAFWCNPISGHATLYWYQQILGQGPKLLIQFQNNGVVDDSQLPKDRFSAERLKGVDSTLKIQPAKLEDSAVYLCASSSPTGRGGYTFGSGTRLTVV.

The rearrangement uses TRBV9 and TRBJ2-1; perhaps TRBD1 as D (5 bases). Germline values: CDR1 SGDLS, CDR2 YYNGEE. The CDR3 contains 15 residues. V was pared by 4 bases and J by 2 bases, with 13 bases between. The CDR3 loop is CASSLGSGPYNEQFF. CDR3 nucleotides: TGTGCCAGCAGCCTCGGCTCAGGGCCCTACAATGAGCAGTTCTTC.

The V call is TRBV19, the J call TRBJ1-2; 11 nucleotides align to TRBD1. The CDR3 totals 14 residues. Unmatched junction bases numbered 7, after V lost 5 bases and J lost 8 bases. CDR1 LNHDA and CDR2 SQIVND come from the germline V gene (reference sequence). CDR3 sequence: CASSAGDRGSGYTF. CDR3 in DNA: TGTGCCAGTAGTGCTGGGGACAGGGGGAGCGGCTACACCTTC.

The chain has TRBV13 and TRBJ2-1; TRBD2 might be the D (6 bases). The CDR3 is 13 amino acids. Trimming cost V 5 bases and J 7 bases, with 12 bases left between them. Germline V gene sequence: CDR1 PRHDT, CDR2 FYEKMQ (reference sequence). The CDR3 region is CASSIPEGNEQFF. In DNA, the CDR3 is TGTGCCAGCAGCATTCCGGAGGGGAATGAGCAGTTCTTC.

CDR3 protein: CASRDSGPVTEAFF. For the CDR3, the DNA is TGTGCCAGCCGGGACAGCGGGCCTGTAACTGAAGCTTTCTTT. The V and J genes are TRBV19 and TRBJ1-1; the match to TRBD1 covers 7 bases. The V segment lost 9 bases and the J segment 5 bases; nucleotides outside the gene matches: 12. The germline V gene has CDR1 LNHDA and CDR2 SQIVND (reference sequence). The CDR3 has 14 residues.

V gene TRBV5-1 combines with J gene TRBJ2-3; 9 nucleotides align to TRBD2. V shed 1 base and J 1 base; nucleotides not matched to a gene: 4. The CDR3 loop spans 16 amino acids. CDR1 SGHRS and CDR2 YFSETQ come from the germline V gene. This chain's CDR3 is CASSLWWTSGTDTQYF. CDR3 nucleotides: TGCGCCAGCAGCTTGTGGTGGACTAGCGGCACAGATACGCAGTATTTT. The variable domain in full, with the rest retrieved from reference TRBV5-1 and TRBJ2-3, is KAGVTQTPRYLIKTRGQQVTLSCSPISGHRSVSWYQQTPGQGLQFLFEYFSETQRNKGNFPGRFSGRQFSNSRSEMNVSTLELGDSALYLCASSLWWTSGTDTQYFGPGTRLTVL.

The chain carries TRBV5-4 and TRBJ2-1, with D possibly being TRBD2 (7 bases). The germline V and J ends were trimmed by 4 bases and 7 bases, with 24 bases remaining between them. Per germline, CDR1 SGHNT and CDR2 YYREEE (reference sequence). CDR3 length: 17 residues. As DNA, the CDR3 is TGTGCCAGCAGCATCCAGTTTACTAGAGGGGGAGGGAATGAGCAGTTCTTC. As protein: CASSIQFTRGGGNEQFF.

The V call is TRBV27, the J call TRBJ2-7; D is unresolved. Trimming removed 6 bases from V and 4 bases from J, with 10 bases in between. Germline-derived CDR1 and CDR2 are MNHEY and SMNVEV (reference sequence). This CDR3 contains 12 residues. The CDR3 DNA follows: TGTGCCAGCAGGTCAACTGGTTACGAGCAGTACTTC. Translation gives CASRSTGYEQYF.

This clone was picked up one time. The rearrangement links TRBV30 to TRBJ1-1, with D hard to call. V was clipped by 4 bases and J by 0 bases, with 6 bases between them. The CDR3 has 12 amino acids. Germline CDR1 GTSNPN, CDR2 SVGIG (reference sequence). The CDR3 coding sequence is TGTGCCTGGAAACAGATGAACACTGAAGCTTTCTTT. Its protein product is CAWKQMNTEAFF.

This clone appeared a few times. The rearrangement joins TRBV6-5 to TRBJ1-1; 7 bases agree with TRBD1. CDR3 length equals 12 residues. The J segment lost 7 bases and the V segment lost 6 bases, leaving 5 bases of the junction unmatched. CDR1 is MNHEY, CDR2 SVGAGI, per germline. The CDR3 DNA reads TGTGCCAGCAGAAATTGGGACAGTGAAGCTTTCTTT. Translated: CASRNWDSEAFF.

The chain combines TRBV6-5 with TRBJ2-1; no reliable D call. Germline V gene data show CDR1 as MNHEY and CDR2 as SVGAGI. Trimming left V 0 bases short and J 5 bases short, with 8 bases between. The CDR3 loop spans 14 amino acids. The CDR3 protein is CASSYSHRNNEQFF. CDR3 nucleotide sequence: TGTGCCAGCAGTTACTCCCACAGAAACAATGAGCAGTTCTTC.